The clone carrying this T cell receptor beta chain was recorded many times. What it binds is unknown. Employing constant-segment primers, 5'RACE generated TCR alpha and TCR beta cDNA libraries bearing sample barcodes and UMIs. TCRdb reanalysed the 5' RACE reads using MiXCR and keeps one entry per CDR3 protein. The sample records about 450,000 distinct CDR3 sequences, 23% being singletons. V shed 1 base, J shed 5 bases, and the junction held 4 bases outside the gene matches. Germline CDR1 reads SGHVS; CDR2 reads FQNEAQ. This CDR3 has 15 amino acids. The sample belongs to a study of T-cell memory formation after mild COVID-19. For the study at large: Largely donor-specific sequence clusters came from two donors.

General study points: Second-wave clones peaking on day 37 lacked confirmed SARS-CoV-2 specificity. Contracting clones from day 15 to 85 had balanced CD4/CD8; later expanders favoured CD4+.

Sample: PBMCs or a T cell subset sorted from them (not recorded which). The TCR originated in an adult woman who had mild COVID-19 (a few samples of this study predate the infection). Cell type and time point are not known. V gene TRBV7-8 combines with J gene TRBJ2-1, with 8 bases fitting TRBD2. The chain's CDR3 is CASSLVGTSDNEQFF. The CDR3 bases are TGTGCCAGCAGCTTAGTTGGGACTAGTGACAATGAGCAGTTCTTC. The full variable domain, its missing parts supplied by reference TRBV7-8 and TRBJ2-1, is GAGVSQSPRYKVAKRGQDVALRCDPISGHVSLFWYQQALGQGPEFLTYFQNEAQLDKSGLPSDRFFAERPEGSVSTLKIQRTQQEDSAVYLCASSLVGTSDNEQFFGPGTRLTVL.